Below, one T cell receptor (beta chain) is given with its context. Its target is not known. These data are taken from a study of healthy donors' naive CD4 and CD8 T cells. Study-wide background: Donors spanned ages 20-25, 40-50 and 60-70 years, half female.

Each TCR library used around 0.5 ug of total RNA and a linear amplification protocol. As processed by the authors: From about five healthy donors, 65,000 to 80,000 rearranged TCR alpha transcripts were sequenced. TCRdb re-analysed the reads in MiXCR, keeping a single row per CDR3 protein. The V and J calls here are based on TCRdb, not the publication. The sample includes about 200,000 distinct CDR3 sequences, over 60% seen only once; the top ten take approximately 2.5%. Study-level findings and limits: Chains were not paired, since alpha and beta were sequenced in bulk.

The CDR3 length is 16 residues. V was pared by 0 bases and J by 9 bases, with 15 bases between. The V gene's germline CDR1 is SGHAT and CDR2 FQNNGV. Sequenced: naive CD4+ and CD8+ T cells sorted from blood, pooled from several donors. The genes are TRBV11-2 and TRBJ2-6; the D call may be TRBD1 or TRBD2 (5 bases each). The receptor comes from a pool of human donors in good health; the sample pools cells from several healthy donors. CDR3 residues: CASSLDMGVGFNVLTF. For the CDR3, the DNA is TGTGCCAGCAGCTTAGATATGGGGGTAGGGTTCAACGTCCTGACTTTC. The full variable domain, completed using reference TRBV11-2 and TRBJ2-6, is EAGVAQSPRYKIIEKRQSVAFWCNPISGHATLYWYQQILGQGPKLLIQFQNNGVVDDSQLPKDRFSAERLKGVDSTLKIQPAKLEDSAVYLCASSLDMGVGFNVLTFGAGSRLTVL.